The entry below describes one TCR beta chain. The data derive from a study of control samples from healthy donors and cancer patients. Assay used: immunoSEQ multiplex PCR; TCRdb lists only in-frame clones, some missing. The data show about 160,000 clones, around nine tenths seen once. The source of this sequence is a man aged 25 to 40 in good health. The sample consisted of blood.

This chain's CDR3 is CASSPGWETYEQYF. CDR3 DNA sequence: TGTGCCAGCAGCCCTGGGTGGGAAACCTACGAGCAGTACTTC. The chain recombines TRBV7-9 with TRBJ2-7; D call uncertain. Germline CDR1 reads SEHNR; CDR2 reads FQNEAQ (reference sequence). CDR3 length: 14 residues. V lost 5 bases and J 2 bases, leaving 13 bases between the germline ends.